This TCR beta chain was recorded in a study of T-cell reconstitution after alpha-beta-depleted transplantation in children. The authors prepared the TCRbeta library with unique molecular identifiers. TCRdb ran MiXCR on the PCR reads and lists one entry per CDR3 protein. The table includes 350,000 to 450,000 distinct CDR3 sequences, 13% detected once. CDR3 size: 13 residues. The trim removed 5 bases at V and 5 bases at J, leaving 3 bases unmatched. Germline V gene data show CDR1 as SGHKS and CDR2 as YYEKEE (reference sequence). The sequences come from PBMCs, collected from the stem cell graft. The chain uses TRBV5-5 and TRBJ2-1, with 8 bases aligning to TRBD1. The clonotype comes from a human donor who donated a stem cell graft to a child with Fanconi anemia. The CDR3: CASSSTGDNEQFF. The CDR3, as DNA: TGTGCCAGCAGTTCGACAGGGGACAATGAGCAGTTCTTC.